One and the same sample provided the 10 T cell receptor beta chains below, sequenced in a study of vaccination and CD4 T cells after COVID-19. This sample's treatment: approximately nine-day PBMC culture with coronavirus spike peptide pools or control peptides (ViraFEST assay). Sequencing of the DNA from cultured CD4+ T cells was carried out with the Oncomine TCR Beta short-read assay. MiXCR was run by TCRdb on the PCR reads, yielding one entry per CDR3 protein. The sample has fewer than 15,000 distinct CDR3 sequences; over 40% are singletons. Their antigen targets remain unknown. What was sequenced was CD4+ T cells from blood, cultured in vitro. These receptors came from a human donor who had recovered from COVID-19.

V usage is TRBV10-1 and J usage is TRBJ2-2; TRBD1 matches 10 bases. Trimming at V came to 8 bases and at J to 5 bases, leaving 14 bases not matched to a gene. Germline V gene lookup returns CDR1 WNHNN and CDR2 SYGVQD (reference sequence). The CDR3 totals 17 residues. CDR3 region: CASGSGWDRGTTGELFF. The CDR3 nucleotides read TGCGCCAGCGGCTCGGGCTGGGACAGGGGAACAACCGGGGAGCTGTTTTTT.

This clonotype was seen a handful of times. The chain recombines TRBV20-1 with TRBJ2-7, with 9 nucleotides matching TRBD2. The CDR3 is 15 residues long. The germline V gene has CDR1 DFQATT and CDR2 SNEGSKA (reference sequence). Trimming cost V 0 bases and J 1 base; bases outside gene matches: 4. CDR3 loop: CSAREVSGGSYEQYF. CDR3 coding DNA: TGCAGTGCTAGAGAGGTTAGCGGGGGATCCTACGAGCAGTACTTC.

This clonotype was seen only a few times. This rearrangement joins TRBV19 to TRBJ1-1, with D unresolved. Germline CDR1 and CDR2: LNHDA and SQIVND (reference sequence). There are 14 residues in the CDR3. Trimming took 6 bases from V and 5 from J, leaving 16 bases between them. CDR3 DNA sequence: TGTGCCAGTAGCACTATCGGTTCGGGGACTGAAGCTTTCTTT. Translated: CASSTIGSGTEAFF.

The J gene is TRBJ2-2, the V gene TRBV5-1; D is undetermined. V was trimmed by 4 bases and J by 6 bases, leaving 13 bases between them. This CDR3 comprises 14 residues. CDR1 and CDR2 from the germline V gene are SGHRS and YFSETQ. The chain's CDR3 is CASSPDLRSGELFF. Here the CDR3 DNA reads TGCGCCAGCAGCCCGGACCTGAGGTCCGGGGAGCTGTTTTTT.

The rearrangement uses TRBV7-9 and TRBJ2-7, with D unresolved. V lost 1 base to trimming and J lost 0 bases, with 16 bases between them. CDR3 length: 17 amino acids. The V gene's germline CDR1 is SEHNR and CDR2 FQNEAQ (reference sequence). CDR3 bases: TGTGCCAGCAGCTTAGATCTTTGGGGTGCGGCCTCCTACGAGCAGTACTTC. This sequence encodes CASSLDLWGAASYEQYF.

In its sample, this clonotype was seen a few times. The rearrangement uses TRBV20-1 and TRBJ1-4; no definite D call. The CDR3 sequence is 14 residues long. Trimming left V 5 bases short and J 0 bases short, with 10 bases between. From germline, CDR1 is DFQATT and CDR2 SNEGSKA (reference sequence). The CDR3 protein is CSAPGKPTNEKLFF. The CDR3 bases are TGCAGTGCTCCTGGGAAACCAACTAATGAAAAACTGTTTTTT.

This clonotype occurred a few times. An end of the junction differs from the germline gene, which may be a read error. The chain recombines TRBV6-5 with TRBJ2-6; D perhaps matches TRBD1 (5 bases). This CDR3 contains 16 residues. CDR1 and CDR2 (germline): MNHEY, SVGAGI. The CDR3 bases are TGTGCCAGCAGTTACTCCAGGCTCTCTGGGGCCAATGTCCTGACTTTC. Protein: CASSYSRLSGANVLTF.

This clonotype appeared a few times. V is TRBV5-4 and J is TRBJ2-3, with 7 bases that match TRBD1. Germline V gene lookup returns CDR1 SGHNT and CDR2 YYREEE (reference sequence). The CDR3 has 16 residues. Losses at the gene ends were 4 bases for V and 4 bases for J; bases not matched to a gene: 12. This CDR3 reads CASSPRGQPRADTQYF. DNA for the CDR3: TGTGCCAGCAGCCCCCGGGGACAGCCGCGGGCAGATACGCAGTATTTT.

This clonotype was seen only a few times. The chain carries TRBV21-1 and TRBJ1-2; the tabulated D call, TRBD1, remains unverified against the DNA. TRBV21-1 is classified as a pseudogene. The CDR3 consists of 15 residues. CDR3 in DNA: TGTGCCAGCAGCAAAGGCCCCAGGGACCCCAACGGCTACACCTTC. Translation gives CASSKGPRDPNGYTF.

The chain joins TRBV20-1 to TRBJ1-1; D is perhaps TRBD1 (5 bases). The CDR3 covers 15 residues. V was shortened by 7 bases and J by 1 base, with 19 bases between the two germline ends. The germline V gene encodes CDR1 DFQATT and CDR2 SNEGSKA (reference sequence). CDR3: CSVIIPGRQNTEAFF. For the CDR3, the DNA is TGCAGTGTTATTATACCGGGACGGCAGAACACTGAAGCTTTCTTT.